This T cell receptor beta chain comes out of a study of vaccination effects on CD4 cells after COVID-19. Only in-frame clones appear in the TCRdb table, and some are missing; sequencing was by immunoSEQ multiplex PCR. The data hold 70,000 or so clones, with around 78% observed a single time. With respect to this clone: The antigen remains unidentified.

After expansion with viral peptide pools in the ViraFEST assay, antigen-specific CD4+ T cells were sequenced. A roughly 10-day culture period preceded the isolation of CD4+ T cells. Recipients of the vaccine had no prior SARS-CoV-2 infection and negative nucleocapsid antibodies. In germline, CDR1 is SGHTA, CDR2 FQGNSA. Trimming left V 4 bases short and J 3 bases short, with 15 bases between. The CDR3 runs to 15 residues. The sample consisted of CD4+ T cells from PBMCs cultured with SARS-CoV-2 spike peptides, taken before COVID-19 vaccination. The clonotype was recovered from a human donor who received a COVID-19 vaccine. The chain is built from TRBV7-2 and TRBJ2-5; D perhaps matches TRBD2 (6 bases). CDR3 region: CASSSRIWREETQYF. CDR3 DNA: TGTGCCAGCAGCTCTAGGATATGGAGGGAAGAGACCCAGTACTTC.